The 5 T cell receptor beta chains listed next were all sequenced from one sample in a study of identical twins. TCRdb reprocessed the 5' RACE reads with MiXCR, giving one entry per CDR3 protein. The table shows over 500,000 distinct CDR3 sequences, with under 25% occurring only once. These data are also associated with another study on T cells expressing NK-cell markers.

The sample consisted of CD4+ T cells sorted from blood. Every receptor here comes from a woman aged 18-30 years in good health.

This clonotype turned up a few times. The CDR3 loop is CSAIRPRSTDTQYF. The CDR3 coding sequence is TGCAGTGCTATTAGGCCCCGTAGCACAGATACGCAGTATTTT. The V gene is TRBV20-1, the J gene TRBJ2-3; D is uncertain. The CDR3 contains 14 residues. The ends were cut back, 4 bases at V and 0 bases at J, with 11 bases in the middle. Germline V gene lookup returns CDR1 DFQATT and CDR2 SNEGSKA (reference sequence).

The chain joins TRBV5-1 to TRBJ1-1; D may be TRBD1 (5 bases). CDR3 length equals 14 residues. Looked up from germline, CDR1 is SGHRS and CDR2 is YFSETQ. V was cut by 1 base and J by 3 bases, with 10 bases left in between. CDR3 sequence (DNA): TGCGCCAGCAGCTTGAGGGGTCTGGACACTGAAGCTTTCTTT. Translation: CASSLRGLDTEAFF.

This clonotype has a handful of counts. The chain employs TRBV10-3 and TRBJ2-1; 13 bases align to TRBD2. Unmatched junction bases numbered 6, after V lost 5 bases and J lost 8 bases. Germline CDR1 is ENHRY and CDR2 is SYGVKD. This CDR3 is 15 amino acids long. Here the CDR3 reads CAISITSGGAHEQFF. The CDR3 DNA follows: TGTGCCATCAGTATAACTAGCGGGGGGGCACATGAGCAGTTCTTC.

The chain joins TRBV21-1 to TRBJ1-4; no DNA check was done on the table's D call, TRBD1. TRBV21-1 is a known pseudogene. This CDR3 is 15 amino acids long. For the CDR3, the DNA is TGTGCCAGCAGCAACAGCCGCTGGGGGAATGAAAAACTGTTTTTT. Encoded protein: CASSNSRWGNEKLFF.

This clonotype was counted between two and nine times. V usage is TRBV7-9 and J usage is TRBJ2-1, with TRBD2 matching 12 bases. The CDR3 totals 14 residues. In germline, CDR1 is SEHNR, CDR2 FQNEAQ (reference sequence). V lost 4 bases to trimming and J lost 8 bases; unmatched junction nucleotides: 3. CDR3 sequence (DNA): TGTGCCAGCAGCTCGACTAGCGGGAGCTATGAGCAGTTCTTC. It translates to CASSSTSGSYEQFF.